This record looks at one T cell receptor beta chain sequence and its context. The antigen remains undetermined. These data come from a study of blood T cells in healthy people across ages. Study results and caveats: Significant beta diversity loss was already apparent by age roughly 43, declining roughly linearly.

A second PCR of about 7 to 11 cycles used a sample-barcoded 5' primer and a J-beta primer mix. From each sample, at least 2.5 million paired-end reads containing CDR3 were obtained. TCRdb recomputed calls from the 5' RACE reads with MiXCR, one row per CDR3 protein. The sample contains about 1 million distinct CDR3 sequences, 45% of which appear only once. The germline V gene encodes CDR1 DFQATT and CDR2 SNEGSKA (reference sequence). Trimming took 4 bases from V and 2 from J; bases not matched to a gene: 5. CDR3 length: 15 amino acids. Source material: blood. This receptor was identified in a woman aged 60 to 75 in good health. The chain employs TRBV20-1 and TRBJ2-1, with 10 positions matching TRBD1. The CDR3 loop reads CSAIRQGATYNEQFF. CDR3 sequence (DNA): TGCAGTGCTATTCGACAGGGGGCAACCTACAATGAGCAGTTCTTC.